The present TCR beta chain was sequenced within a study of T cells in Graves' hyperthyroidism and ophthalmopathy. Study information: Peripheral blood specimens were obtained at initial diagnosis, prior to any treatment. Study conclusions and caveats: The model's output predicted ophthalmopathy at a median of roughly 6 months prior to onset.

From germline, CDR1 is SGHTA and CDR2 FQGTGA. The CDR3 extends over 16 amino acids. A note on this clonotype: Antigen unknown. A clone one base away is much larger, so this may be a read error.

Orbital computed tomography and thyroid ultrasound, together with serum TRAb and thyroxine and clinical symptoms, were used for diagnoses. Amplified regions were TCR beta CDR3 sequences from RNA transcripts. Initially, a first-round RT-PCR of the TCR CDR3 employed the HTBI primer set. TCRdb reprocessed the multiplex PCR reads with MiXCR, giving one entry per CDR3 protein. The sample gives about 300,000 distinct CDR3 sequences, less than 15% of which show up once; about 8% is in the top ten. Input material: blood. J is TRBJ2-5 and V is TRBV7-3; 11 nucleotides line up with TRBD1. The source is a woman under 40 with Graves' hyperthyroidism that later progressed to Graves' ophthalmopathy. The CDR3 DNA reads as TGTGCCAGCAGCTTAAATTCTGGACAGGGGGCAGAGACCCGGTACTTC. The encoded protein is CASSLNSGQGAETRYF.